A single T cell receptor (beta chain) is shown here with its context. Its target is unknown. The J segment lost 4 bases and the V segment lost 6 bases, leaving 9 bases of the junction unmatched. CDR1 is KGHSH, CDR2 LQKENI, per germline. The CDR3 sequence is 15 residues long. Those patients with uncontrolled infection, other autoimmune disease, pregnancy or lactation were excluded. Diagnoses used clinical symptoms, serum thyroxine and TRAb, thyroid ultrasound and orbital computed tomography. Researchers took RNA transcripts and amplified the TCR beta CDR3 regions from them. During a first-round RT-PCR of the TCR CDR3, the HTBI primer set was used. One entry per CDR3 protein, called by TCRdb with MiXCR from the multiplex PCR reads. The sample consists of about half a million distinct CDR3 sequences, 22% of them appearing once. These data belong to a study of T cells in Graves' hyperthyroidism and ophthalmopathy.

Study conclusions and caveats: Most expanded thyroid clonotypes above 0.001 also appeared in blood.

The V gene is TRBV18, the J gene TRBJ2-3, with TRBD1 matching over 8 bases. This sequence originates from a woman between 65 and 79 years old with Graves' ophthalmopathy. Sequenced sample: blood. The CDR3 bases are TGTGCCAGCTCGCTAGGGACAGGCAAATCAGATACGCAGTATTTT. Its translation is CASSLGTGKSDTQYF.